This T cell receptor beta chain was identified during a study of T-cell reconstitution after alpha-beta-depleted transplantation in children. The study's findings and limits: Some patients' high day-60 TCRbeta diversity was attributed to recipient cells surviving conditioning. One year post-transplant, T-cell counts and diversity were largely derived from T cells produced anew.

V lost 3 bases, J lost 6 bases, and 11 bases stayed unmatched. Germline loops: CDR1 WSHSY, CDR2 SAAADI. CDR3 length: 16 amino acids. The TCRbeta library incorporated unique molecular identifiers. One entry per CDR3 protein, called by TCRdb with MiXCR from the PCR reads. Of some 840,000 distinct CDR3 sequences listed, roughly 15% are singletons. This clonotype has ten or more counts. The antigen remains undetermined. The origin of this receptor is a male patient aged 10 to 17 who had a stem cell transplant for acute lymphoblastic leukemia, so the T cells may come from the graft donor. V and J are TRBV10-2 and TRBJ2-4; 7 nucleotides match TRBD1. The material sequenced was PBMCs, mostly from graft donor cells, taken 360 days after TCRalphabeta/CD19-depleted stem cell transplant. The CDR3, as DNA: TGCGCCAGCAGTGAAGGACAGGCCGAATATTTAAACATTCAGTACTTC. This gives the protein CASSEGQAEYLNIQYF.